The following is a TCR beta chain sequence with its context. The antigen is not known. The data derive from a study of identical twins. All of the donors were Caucasians in good health. MiXCR, applied by TCRdb to the 5' RACE reads, yields one record per CDR3 protein. Here the sample spans a few hundred thousand distinct CDR3 sequences, roughly 12% being singletons. Findings and limits, study-wide: Among beta out-of-frame sequences, excess sharing between twins appeared weaker. Fewer insertions were carried by abundant cord blood beta clonotypes, but none was seen in memory repertoires. Low generation probability was overrepresented in out-of-frame alpha sequences shared by twins.

The CDR3 runs 14 residues. Trimming at V came to 1 base and at J to 5 bases, leaving 4 bases not matched to a gene. Another study also made use of these data, one on yellow fever vaccine responses in identical twins.

Sequencing was performed on memory (CD45RO+) T cells sorted from blood. The chain recombines TRBV12-3 or TRBV12-4 with TRBJ2-7, with TRBD1 matching 8 bases. The clonotype originates from a woman aged 18-29 years in good health. The CDR3, as DNA: TGTGCCAGCAGTTTAGGCCAGGGGGCTCACGAGCAGTACTTC. Encoded protein: CASSLGQGAHEQYF.